Following are 22 T cell receptor beta chains from one sample sequenced in a study of CD8 T cells in Susac syndrome (dated by TCRdb to between 2018 and 2021). Libraries came from the immunoSEQ multiplex PCR assay. RNA was extracted with the RNeasy kit and 0.5 to 1 ug was reverse transcribed using random hexamers. Using fastp trimming at Q25 and MiXCR clonotype assembly, TCRdb reanalyzed the public sequencing data and kept in-frame beta chains. A single entry per CDR3 protein holds the most common genes and DNA from its merged rows. Counted in this sample were 200,000 to 250,000 distinct CDR3 sequences; 80% to 95% of them appeared once. The ten biggest clones cover 0.1% to 0.15% of the sample. The specimen was CD8+ T cells from PBMCs. The receptors here all came from a human donor with multiple sclerosis.

This clonotype was observed a handful of times. The rearrangement uses TRBV5-4 and TRBJ1-2; D gene ambiguous. With 2 bases removed from V and 9 bases from J, the gap between germline ends came to 8 bases. The CDR3 contains 11 residues. Germline-derived CDR1 and CDR2 are SGHNT and YYREEE (reference sequence). CDR3 residues: CASSFVGSYTF. CDR3 in DNA: TGTGCCAGCAGCTTCGTTGGGAGCTACACCTTC.

This rearrangement joins TRBV27 to TRBJ1-2; a possible D gene is TRBD1 (5 bases). The CDR3 runs 14 residues. Germline V gives CDR1 MNHEY, CDR2 SMNVEV (reference sequence). Trimming stripped 3 bases from V and 6 bases from J, with 14 bases between. CDR3 in amino acids: CASSLKGERDGYTF. CDR3 nucleotides: TGTGCCAGCAGTTTGAAAGGGGAGCGGGATGGCTACACCTTC.

The rearrangement uses TRBV6-5 and TRBJ2-7; D unresolved. This CDR3 region has 13 residues. Germline V gene data show CDR1 as MNHEY and CDR2 as SVGAGI. V lost 0 bases to trimming and J lost 5 bases, with 8 bases between them. The CDR3 here is CASSYSSSHEQYF. CDR3 DNA: TGTGCCAGCAGTTACTCGAGCAGCCACGAGCAGTACTTC.

The chain recombines TRBV5-1 with TRBJ2-7; possible D gene TRBD1, 6 bases. Looked up from germline, CDR1 is SGHRS and CDR2 is YFSETQ. The CDR3 loop spans 14 amino acids. V dropped 2 bases and J dropped 2 bases, with 11 bases sitting between them. This CDR3 is CASSLGQQTYEQYF. The CDR3 nucleotides read TGCGCCAGCAGCTTAGGACAGCAAACCTACGAGCAGTACTTC.

The V and J genes are TRBV18 and TRBJ2-1, with D perhaps matching TRBD2 (7 bases). V was pared by 3 bases and J by 4 bases, with 16 bases between. Per the germline V gene, CDR1 is KGHSH and CDR2 is LQKENI. The CDR3 has 16 residues. The CDR3 DNA reads as TGTGCCAGCTCACCGCGGGGCGGGGGCAGTTACAATGAGCAGTTCTTC. Translating it yields CASSPRGGGSYNEQFF. The variable domain in full, completed from reference TRBV18 and TRBJ2-1, reads NAGVMQNPRHLVRRRGQEARLRCSPMKGHSHVYWYRQLPEEGLKFMVYLQKENIIDESGMPKERFSAEFPKEGPSILRIQQVVRGDSAAYFCASSPRGGGSYNEQFFGPGTRLTVL.

The chain recombines TRBV13 with TRBJ2-1, with TRBD2 identical over 12 bases. V lost 5 bases to trimming and J lost 2 bases; unmatched junction nucleotides: 4. The germline gives CDR1 PRHDT, CDR2 FYEKMQ (reference sequence). The CDR3 spans 16 residues. Here the CDR3 reads CASSTRTSGTYNEQFF. The CDR3 nucleotides are TGTGCCAGCAGCACACGGACTAGCGGGACCTACAATGAGCAGTTCTTC.

The chain joins TRBV6-5 to TRBJ2-1; D ambiguous. The V gene's germline CDR1 is MNHEY and CDR2 SVGAGI. The CDR3 sequence is 14 residues long. V was clipped by 4 bases and J by 8 bases, with 15 bases between them. As DNA, the CDR3 is TGTGCCAGCAGTTCTGACGGAGAGGTCGATGAGCAGTTCTTC. Amino acid sequence: CASSSDGEVDEQFF.

The chain combines TRBV5-6 with TRBJ2-2, with D perhaps TRBD1 or TRBD2 (6 bases each). Germline V gene data show CDR1 as SGHDT and CDR2 as YYEEEE. Trimming took off 2 bases at V and 2 bases at J, with 19 bases between the two ends. This CDR3 spans 18 amino acids. CDR3 DNA sequence: TGTGCCAGCAGCTTTTCCCCCGTGGAGGGGGTAAACACCGGGGAGCTGTTTTTT. Translation gives CASSFSPVEGVNTGELFF. The variable domain in full, with the rest retrieved from reference TRBV5-6 and TRBJ2-2, is DAGVTQSPTHLIKTRGQQVTLRCSPKSGHDTVSWYQQALGQGPQFIFQYYEEEERQRGNFPDRFSGHQFPNYSSELNVNALLLGDSALYLCASSFSPVEGVNTGELFFGEGSRLTVL.

The chain carries TRBV11-2 and TRBJ2-5; tentatively, D is TRBD1 (5 bases). The V gene's germline CDR1 is SGHAT and CDR2 FQNNGV. V was pared by 5 bases and J by 5 bases, with 18 bases between. The CDR3 is 15 residues long. The CDR3 is CASSHPPQTEETQYF. CDR3 DNA sequence: TGTGCCAGCAGCCACCCCCCGCAGACAGAGGAGACCCAGTACTTC.

This rearrangement joins TRBV12-3 or TRBV12-4 to TRBJ2-3; maybe TRBD1 (6 bases). The CDR3 loop spans 13 amino acids. Trimming removed 8 bases from V and 0 bases from J, with 9 bases in between. The CDR3 is CASGQPSTDTQYF. Written as DNA, the CDR3 is TGTGCCAGCGGACAGCCTAGCACAGATACGCAGTATTTT.

The V call is TRBV25-1, the J call TRBJ2-4; 7 nucleotides align to TRBD1. The CDR3 sequence is 14 residues long. Germline loops: CDR1 MGHDK, CDR2 SYGVNS. Losses at the gene ends were 4 bases for V and 8 bases for J; bases not matched to a gene: 8. Written as DNA, the CDR3 is TGTGCCAGCAGTGGGGCAGGGGGATTTGACATTCAGTACTTC. This codes for CASSGAGGFDIQYF.

This chain connects TRBV9 to TRBJ1-2; 9 nucleotides align to TRBD1. CDR3 length equals 14 residues. Germline-derived CDR1 and CDR2 are SGDLS and YYNGEE. V trimming: 5 bases; J trimming: 4 bases; junction bases outside the gene matches: 6. CDR3 DNA sequence: TGTGCCAGCAGTGGACTGGACAGGGGCTATGGCTACACCTTC. Protein sequence: CASSGLDRGYGYTF.

This clonotype has only one observation. The V and J genes are TRBV14 and TRBJ2-2, with D unclear. Between the trimmed V and J ends, which lost 2 bases and 1 base, there was a span of 8 bases. Germline loops: CDR1 SGHDN, CDR2 FVKESK. The CDR3 is 15 residues long. The CDR3 DNA follows: TGTGCCAGCAGCCAAAGGATGGGGAACACCGGGGAGCTGTTTTTT. It encodes CASSQRMGNTGELFF.

The V gene is TRBV12-3 or TRBV12-4, the J gene TRBJ2-1, with 13 bases fitting TRBD2. V was clipped by 5 bases and J by 3 bases; unmatched bases: 4. The CDR3 sequence is 16 residues long. CDR3 loop: CASSPGTSGIYNEQFF. The CDR3 DNA follows: TGTGCCAGCAGTCCCGGGACTAGCGGGATCTACAATGAGCAGTTCTTC.

This chain connects TRBV12-3 or TRBV12-4 to TRBJ1-1; D remains unclear. The CDR3 runs to 12 residues. The V and J ends lost 6 bases and 6 bases respectively, with 11 bases between them. The CDR3 here is CASRTSGAEAFF. As DNA, the CDR3 is TGTGCCAGCAGGACTAGCGGGGCTGAAGCTTTCTTT.

DNA of the CDR3: TGTGCCAGCAGCCAAGATGAAGTGGTCTTAACAGAGACCCAGTACTTC. Amino acid sequence: CASSQDEVVLTETQYF. The rearrangement links TRBV4-2 to TRBJ2-5; D not resolved. Germline V gives CDR1 LGHNA, CDR2 YNFKEQ. The CDR3 consists of 16 residues. Trimming pared 0 bases from V and 4 bases from J, leaving 15 bases between.

This sequence joins TRBV7-9 and TRBJ2-7; 11 nucleotides line up with TRBD1. Germline assignment: CDR1 SEHNR and CDR2 FQNEAQ (reference sequence). The CDR3 has 17 residues. The V segment lost 2 bases and the J segment 6 bases; nucleotides outside the gene matches: 12. In DNA form, the CDR3 reads TGTGCCAGCAGCTTACCAGGGACAGGGGGGCGGTTCGGCGAGCAGTACTTC. Amino acids: CASSLPGTGGRFGEQYF.

The chain links TRBV9 to TRBJ1-1, with D perhaps matching TRBD1 (5 bases). The CDR3 has 14 amino acids. The germline CDR1 and CDR2 sequences are SGDLS and YYNGEE. V dropped 0 bases and J dropped 6 bases, with 12 bases sitting between them. The CDR3 reads CASSVGGGAAEAFF. CDR3 DNA sequence: TGTGCCAGCAGCGTAGGAGGAGGGGCGGCTGAAGCTTTCTTT.

The genes are TRBV7-8 and TRBJ2-5, with 9 positions matching TRBD2. Germline CDR1 and CDR2: SGHVS and FQNEAQ. V lost 5 bases and J lost 3; bases outside the gene matches: 10. The CDR3 loop spans 16 amino acids. CDR3 in DNA: TGTGCCAGCAGCCCCCCGACTAGCGGAGTAAAAGAGACCCAGTACTTC. It is translated as CASSPPTSGVKETQYF.

The chain uses TRBV19 and TRBJ1-1; D uncertain. From germline, CDR1 is LNHDA and CDR2 SQIVND (reference sequence). V lost 7 bases, J lost 0 bases, and 9 bases lay in between. This CDR3 has 13 amino acids. For the CDR3, the DNA is TGTGCCAGTAATTGGGGTATGAACACTGAAGCTTTCTTT. It translates to CASNWGMNTEAFF.

The chain carries TRBV5-6 and TRBJ2-3; 8 bases fit TRBD2. V trimming: 2 bases; J trimming: 5 bases; junction bases outside the gene matches: 7. CDR3 length equals 15 residues. Per germline, CDR1 SGHDT and CDR2 YYEEEE. The CDR3: CASSFGGGGRDTQYF. The CDR3 DNA reads TGTGCCAGCAGCTTCGGGGGGGGAGGCCGAGATACGCAGTATTTT.

The CDR3: CSGTSGGYNEQFF. The CDR3 bases are TGCAGTGGGACTAGCGGGGGGTACAATGAGCAGTTCTTC. The chain uses TRBV20-1 and TRBJ2-1, with 14 bases aligning to TRBD2. This CDR3 has 13 residues. The junction had 0 bases not matched to a gene; V was cut back by 7 bases and J by 4 bases. Germline V CDR1 and CDR2: DFQATT, SNEGSKA (reference sequence).